The present T cell receptor (beta chain) was sequenced within a study of T cell responses to AZD1222 COVID-19 vaccine. Measured with immunoSEQ multiplex PCR; TCRdb has only the in-frame clones, and not every one. The repertoire holds around 150,000 clones, with roughly 94% as singletons. Germline V gene sequence: CDR1 KGHDR, CDR2 SFDVKD. V was pared by 5 bases and J by 2 bases, with 3 bases between. The CDR3 is made up of 12 amino acids. This TCR was sampled from an adult in good health. The chain carries TRBV24-1 and TRBJ1-3, with D unclear. Source: peripheral blood, taken on day 0 of MenACWY control vaccination. This CDR3 is CATSGTGNTIYF. Here the CDR3 DNA reads TGTGCCACCAGTGGAACTGGAAACACCATATATTTT.